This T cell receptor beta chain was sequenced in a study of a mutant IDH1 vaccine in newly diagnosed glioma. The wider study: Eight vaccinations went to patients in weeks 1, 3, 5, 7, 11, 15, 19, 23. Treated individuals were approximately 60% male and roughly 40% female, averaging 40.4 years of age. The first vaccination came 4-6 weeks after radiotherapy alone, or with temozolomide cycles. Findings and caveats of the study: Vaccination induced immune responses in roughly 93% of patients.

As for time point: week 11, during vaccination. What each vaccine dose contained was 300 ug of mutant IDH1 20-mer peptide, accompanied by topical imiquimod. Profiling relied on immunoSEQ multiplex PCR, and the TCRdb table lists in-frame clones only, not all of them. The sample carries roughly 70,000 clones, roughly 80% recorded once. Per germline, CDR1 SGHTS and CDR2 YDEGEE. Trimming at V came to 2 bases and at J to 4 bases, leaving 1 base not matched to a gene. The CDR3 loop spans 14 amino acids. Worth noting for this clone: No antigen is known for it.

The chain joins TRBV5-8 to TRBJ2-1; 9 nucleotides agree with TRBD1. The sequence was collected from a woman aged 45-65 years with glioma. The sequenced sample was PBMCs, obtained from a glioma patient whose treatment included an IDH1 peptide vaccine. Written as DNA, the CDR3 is TGTGCCAGCAGCTTTGACAGGGGGTACAATGAGCAGTTCTTC. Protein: CASSFDRGYNEQFF. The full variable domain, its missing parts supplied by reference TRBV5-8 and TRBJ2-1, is EAGVTQSPTHLIKTRGQQATLRCSPISGHTSVYWYQQALGLGLQFLLWYDEGEERNRGNFPPRFSGRQFPNYSSELNVNALELEDSALYLCASSFDRGYNEQFFGPGTRLTVL.